This entry lists 3 T cell receptor beta chains sequenced from one sample in a study of HIV-infected patients and healthy controls (dated by TCRdb to 2013 to 2014). The library was produced with 5' RACE. For sequencing, an Illumina MiSeq was employed. 500 ng RNA was reverse transcribed with SuperScript III using primers against the alpha and beta constant regions. Separate libraries for the alpha and beta chains were generated through chain-specific third strand synthesis that incorporated multiplexing indices. TCRdb cleaned the public reads at Q25 with fastp, built clones with MiXCR and kept in-frame beta chains. Every entry covers one CDR3 protein and lists the most common genes and DNA from its rows. The sample contains 20,000 to 30,000 distinct CDR3 sequences, 8.5% of them found a single time. The ten largest clones capture 3% to 4.5% of the sample. Whole blood was used without fractionating the cells, so the repertoire represented all peripheral T cells without sorting.

Sequenced input: blood. These TCRs come from an adult in good health.

This clonotype was seen more than once but under ten times. Here the CDR3 reads CASSYPPWTSGGGSGNEQFF. CDR3 coding DNA: TGTGCCAGCAGCTACCCACCCTGGACTAGCGGGGGGGGGTCGGGAAATGAGCAGTTCTTC. This chain joins TRBV6-2 or TRBV6-3 and TRBJ2-1, with 15 bases lining up with TRBD2. Germline loops: CDR1 MNHEY, CDR2 SVGEGT. J was trimmed by 7 bases and V by 6 bases; bases with no gene match: 19. This CDR3 contains 20 residues.

This sequence joins TRBV4-3 and TRBJ2-3; 10 bases map to TRBD2. V was pared by 2 bases and J by 6 bases, with 8 bases of the junction left unmatched. The germline CDR1 and CDR2 sequences are LGHNA and YSLEER. The CDR3 is 16 residues long. For the CDR3, the DNA is TGCGCCAGCAGCCAACTGTATAGCGGGGGGACGGATACGCAGTATTTT. Its protein product is CASSQLYSGGTDTQYF.

At least ten counts were recorded for this clonotype. V gene TRBV27 combines with J gene TRBJ2-3, with D unclear. The CDR3 is 15 residues long. Germline values: CDR1 MNHEY, CDR2 SMNVEV (reference sequence). The V gene lost 0 bases and the J gene lost 2 bases, with 9 bases spanning the gap. The DNA for the CDR3 is TGTGCCAGCAGTTTATCGGAGTATTTCACAGATACGCAGTATTTT. Translated: CASSLSEYFTDTQYF.